This entry features one T cell receptor beta chain sequence. This record comes from a study of shared clonotypes between healthy human individuals. Profiling relied on immunoSEQ multiplex PCR, and the TCRdb table lists in-frame clones only, not all of them. Of 2 million to 2.5 million clones in the sample, approximately 94% were seen once. The CDR3 has 16 residues. Germline values: CDR1 MDHEN, CDR2 SYDVKM. Trimming shortened V by 4 bases and J by 2 bases, and 16 bases separated the two germline ends. Sequenced: naive CD4+ T cells sorted from blood. Subset indicated: CD45RA+ positively selected. This sequence originates from a man aged 18-30 years in good health. This chain connects TRBV28 to TRBJ2-3; D might be TRBD2 (5 bases). CDR3 sequence (DNA): TGTGCCAGCAGTTCACCTCAAGCGGATCTCACAGATACGCAGTATTTT. It translates to CASSSPQADLTDTQYF.